These 8 T cell receptor beta chains originate from one sample sequenced in a study of blood T cell repertoires in COVID-19. TCRdb's copy holds only in-frame clones and misses some; the assay was immunoSEQ multiplex PCR. The sample has some 170,000 clones, more than 80% seen once. The sample comprised peripheral blood. Receptors were obtained from a woman aged 60-75 years with COVID-19, enrolled during active disease.

This clone was counted once. The chain carries TRBV19 and TRBJ1-6; D is ambiguous. Germline CDR1 and CDR2: LNHDA and SQIVND (reference sequence). V gave up 3 bases and J gave up 0 bases, with 9 bases separating them. The CDR3 is made up of 16 amino acids. As DNA, the CDR3 is TGTGCCAGTAGTATTTCGTCGAGCTCCTATAATTCACCCCTCCACTTT. Translated: CASSISSSSYNSPLHF.

In this sample, this clone turned up once. The genes are TRBV5-6 and TRBJ1-3; D remains ambiguous. The ends were cut back, 5 bases at V and 2 bases at J, with 5 bases in the middle. CDR1 is SGHDT and CDR2 is YYEEEE in the germline V gene. The CDR3 consists of 12 residues. The CDR3 region has the DNA TGTGCCAGCAGTCTTACTGGAAACACCATATATTTT. It encodes CASSLTGNTIYF.

The chain has TRBV7-9 and TRBJ2-7; no clear D. Trimming took off 5 bases at V and 3 bases at J, with 8 bases between the two ends. The CDR3 loop spans 12 amino acids. Germline CDR1 and CDR2: SEHNR and FQNEAQ (reference sequence). The CDR3 spells CASSREFYEQYF. DNA for the CDR3: TGTGCCAGCAGCCGAGAGTTCTACGAGCAGTACTTC.

This chain uses TRBV11-2 with TRBJ2-3; D is perhaps TRBD1 (5 bases). V was trimmed by 5 bases and J by 6 bases, leaving 9 bases between them. This CDR3 is built from 12 residues. Germline V gene lookup returns CDR1 SGHAT and CDR2 FQNNGV. For the CDR3, the DNA is TGTGCCAGCAGCCCTGGACATGATACGCAGTATTTT. Encoded protein: CASSPGHDTQYF.

This chain links TRBV29-1 with TRBJ1-1; possibly TRBD1 for D (6 bases). Germline CDR1 is SQVTM and CDR2 is ANQGSEA. The V end was cut by 7 bases, the J end by 0 bases, with 18 bases between. The CDR3 spans 15 residues. This CDR3 reads CSGSYRVHMNTEAFF. The CDR3 region has the DNA TGCAGCGGGTCATACAGGGTCCACATGAACACTGAAGCTTTCTTT.

The count of this clone is one. The rearrangement joins TRBV29-1 to TRBJ2-1; weak D call: TRBD2 (7 bases). Looked up from germline, CDR1 is SQVTM and CDR2 is ANQGSEA. V lost 1 base and J 6 bases, leaving 16 bases between the germline ends. CDR3 length equals 15 residues. The CDR3 region has the DNA TGCAGCGTTGAAGCGTGGGGGGGGCCGGGCAATGAGCAGTTCTTC. This sequence encodes CSVEAWGGPGNEQFF.

The sample holds one count of this clone. The chain couples TRBV19 to TRBJ2-2; D not resolved. Germline V gene lookup returns CDR1 LNHDA and CDR2 SQIVND (reference sequence). The V and J ends lost 4 bases and 1 base respectively, with 10 bases between them. The CDR3 is made up of 15 amino acids. CDR3: CASSNSNRNTGELFF. The CDR3 nucleotides read TGTGCCAGTAGTAACTCCAACAGGAACACCGGGGAGCTGTTTTTT.

This chain links TRBV5-6 with TRBJ1-6; D not resolved. CDR3 size: 17 residues. The V end lost 0 bases, the J end lost 7 bases, and 17 bases lay between the germline ends. Germline assignment: CDR1 SGHDT and CDR2 YYEEEE. The CDR3 sequence: CASSLESWSSGNSPLHF. The CDR3 DNA reads as TGTGCCAGCAGCTTGGAATCTTGGTCAAGCGGGAATTCACCCCTCCACTTT.